The 28 T cell receptor beta chains presented below share a single source sample, sequenced in a study of blood T cells in healthy people across ages. For the second PCR, which ran for about 6 to 11 cycles, a sample-barcoded 5' primer and a J-beta primer mix were used. TCRdb reprocessed the 5' RACE reads with MiXCR, giving one entry per CDR3 protein. Among about 1 million distinct CDR3 sequences listed, 40% to 55% were seen once. Sample: blood. The receptors originated from an older woman in good health.

The chain recombines TRBV6-5 with TRBJ1-2, with D uncertain. The CDR3 totals 16 residues. Germline CDR1 reads MNHEY; CDR2 reads SVGAGI. Deletions cut 10 bases from V and 0 bases from J, with 21 bases between. The CDR3 sequence is CATLARTGGSNYGYTF. CDR3 nucleotide sequence: TGTGCCACGCTCGCAAGGACCGGTGGTTCTAACTATGGCTACACCTTC.

Here the CDR3 reads CSAPSGRAYEQFF. In DNA form, the CDR3 reads TGCAGTGCTCCTAGCGGGAGGGCCTATGAGCAGTTCTTC. The chain links TRBV20-1 to TRBJ2-1; 12 positions agree with TRBD2. Germline lookup yields CDR1 DFQATT and CDR2 SNEGSKA (reference sequence). The CDR3 is 13 amino acids. With 5 bases clipped from V and 8 bases from J, the junction kept 4 bases outside the gene matches.

The V gene is TRBV9, the J gene TRBJ2-1; possible D gene TRBD2, 6 bases. Per germline, CDR1 SGDLS and CDR2 YYNGEE. The CDR3 extends over 15 amino acids. Trimming shortened V by 3 bases and J by 13 bases, and 23 bases separated the two germline ends. The DNA for the CDR3 is TGTGCCAGCAGCGGAATAGCGGTGGGGGAAGAGACCCAGTTCTTC. It is translated as CASSGIAVGEETQFF.

This rearrangement joins TRBV15 to TRBJ2-5; D assignment may be TRBD1 or TRBD2 (5 bases each). Trimming stripped 9 bases from V and 2 bases from J, with 13 bases between. The CDR3 runs 13 residues. The germline V gene has CDR1 LNHNV and CDR2 YYDKDF (reference sequence). As DNA, the CDR3 is TGTGCCACTAAAGAGTGGGGGCAAGAGACCCAGTACTTC. It codes for CATKEWGQETQYF.

V and J are TRBV7-2 and TRBJ2-5; D is ambiguous. The J call is in doubt because the DNA end fits TRBJ2-7 better. Germline CDR1 reads SGHTA; CDR2 reads FQGNSA. This CDR3 contains 12 residues. CDR3 protein: CASSLRSHEQYF. The CDR3 coding sequence is TGTGCCAGCAGCCTACGGTCCCACGAGCAGTACTTC.

This clonotype occurred a few times. The chain has TRBV20-1 and TRBJ2-4, with D tentatively TRBD2 (6 bases). The germline V and J ends were trimmed by 1 base and 5 bases, with 12 bases remaining between them. CDR1 and CDR2 (germline): DFQATT, SNEGSKA (reference sequence). The CDR3 is 14 residues long. CDR3 in amino acids: CSARAGVTENIQYF. The CDR3 DNA reads as TGCAGTGCTAGAGCGGGAGTTACCGAAAACATTCAGTACTTC.

This clonotype was counted once. This chain uses TRBV10-1 with TRBJ2-7, with 12 nucleotides matching TRBD1. The DNA matches TRBJ2-5 better at its end, which makes the J call doubtful. The CDR3 consists of 17 residues. Germline-derived CDR1 and CDR2 are WNHNN and SYGVQD (reference sequence). The chain's CDR3 is CASSESLGQGALETQYF. CDR3 DNA sequence: TGCGCCAGCAGTGAGTCCCTGGGACAGGGGGCATTAGAGACCCAGTACTTC.

This clonotype showed up many times. At one end the junction does not follow the germline gene, possibly because of a read error. The V call is TRBV5-1, the J call TRBJ2-6; D is possibly TRBD2 (5 bases). The germline gives CDR1 SGHRS, CDR2 YFSETQ. This CDR3 spans 13 amino acids. The CDR3 protein is CASRDSGANVLTF. CDR3 DNA: TGTGCCAGCCGGGACTCTGGGGCCAACGTCCTGACTTTC.

The chain employs TRBV6-5 and TRBJ1-1; 8 positions match TRBD1. Germline assignment: CDR1 MNHEY and CDR2 SVGAGI. V shed 2 bases and J 5 bases; nucleotides not matched to a gene: 16. The CDR3 loop spans 18 amino acids. The CDR3 DNA is TGTGCCAGCAGTTACCTACTACCAGGGGGCCCATTTTATACTGAAGCTTTCTTT. Amino acids: CASSYLLPGGPFYTEAFF.

The J gene is TRBJ2-1, the V gene TRBV29-1; possibly TRBD1 or TRBD2 for D (5 bases each). V gave up 7 bases and J gave up 9 bases, with 19 bases separating them. CDR1 SQVTM and CDR2 ANQGSEA come from the germline V gene. The CDR3 covers 13 residues. CDR3 sequence reads: CSETGATPGEQFF. As DNA, the CDR3 is TGCAGCGAAACCGGGGCTACCCCGGGTGAGCAGTTCTTC.

The chain carries TRBV9 and TRBJ1-1, with unresolved D. The CDR3 runs to 15 residues. The germline CDR1 and CDR2 sequences are SGDLS and YYNGEE. Trimming removed 1 base from V and 0 bases from J, with 10 bases in between. CDR3 DNA: TGTGCCAGCAGCGTAAGGGTTGGATTGAACACTGAAGCTTTCTTT. This gives the protein CASSVRVGLNTEAFF.

This chain uses TRBV28 with TRBJ2-7; 9 bases are shared with TRBD2. The CDR3 has 16 residues. V lost 2 bases and J lost 5; bases outside the gene matches: 10. Looked up from germline, CDR1 is MDHEN and CDR2 is SYDVKM. The CDR3 DNA sequence: TGTGCCAGCAGTTTACGGGCGGGAGGGTATGGAGACGAGCAGTACTTC. It is translated as CASSLRAGGYGDEQYF.

A few counts support this clonotype. This chain connects TRBV15 to TRBJ2-7, with D possibly being TRBD1 (5 bases). Trimming removed 0 bases at V and 5 bases at J, with 11 bases between. CDR3 length: 14 residues. Germline CDR1 and CDR2: LNHNV and YYDKDF (reference sequence). The DNA of the CDR3 is TGTGCCACCAGCAGAGATCAGGGCACCCACGAGCAGTACTTC. Amino acids: CATSRDQGTHEQYF.

The gene calls are TRBV28 and TRBJ1-5, with 9 bases aligning to TRBD1. The trim removed 8 bases at V and 2 bases at J, leaving 7 bases unmatched. The CDR3 contains 15 residues. CDR1 and CDR2 (germline): MDHEN, SYDVKM. CDR3 sequence: CASLTGGLGNQPQHF. CDR3 bases: TGTGCCAGCCTTACAGGGGGCTTGGGCAATCAGCCCCAGCATTTT. Full variable domain (remainder filled in from reference TRBV28 and TRBJ1-5): DVKVTQSSRYLVKRTGEKVFLECVQDMDHENMFWYRQDPGLGLRLIYFSYDVKMKEKGDIPEGYSVSREKKERFSLILESASTNQTSMYLCASLTGGLGNQPQHFGDGTRLSIL.

This clonotype was picked up a small number of times. The J gene is TRBJ1-2, the V gene TRBV25-1; TRBD1 agrees at 8 bases. This CDR3 is 15 amino acids long. Per germline, CDR1 MGHDK and CDR2 SYGVNS. The V gene end was trimmed by 3 bases and the J gene end by 8 bases; junction bases not matched to a gene: 11. CDR3: CASSDGDRTSGGYTF. The CDR3 DNA reads TGTGCCAGCAGTGATGGGGACAGGACCAGTGGGGGCTACACCTTC.

This chain links TRBV5-6 with TRBJ2-7; D possibly corresponds to TRBD2 (6 bases). Germline CDR1 is SGHDT and CDR2 is YYEEEE. Trimming removed 0 bases at V and 7 bases at J, with 26 bases between. The CDR3 extends over 18 amino acids. This CDR3 is CASSLGLFEGQLAGEQYF. The DNA for the CDR3 is TGTGCCAGCAGCTTGGGATTGTTTGAGGGCCAACTCGCGGGAGAGCAGTACTTC.

In this sample, this clonotype turned up many times. The chain couples TRBV29-1 to TRBJ2-5; TRBD2 matches at 7 bases. This CDR3 is built from 14 residues. CDR1 is SQVTM and CDR2 is ANQGSEA in the germline V gene. J was trimmed by 1 base and V by 5 bases; bases with no gene match: 7. The CDR3 sequence is CSVRGTTFQETQYF. The CDR3 DNA reads TGCAGCGTTCGGGGGACTACCTTCCAAGAGACCCAGTACTTC. Drawing the rest from reference TRBV29-1 and TRBJ2-5, the complete variable domain is SAVISQKPSRDICQRGTSLTIQCQVDSQVTMMFWYRQQPGQSLTLIATANQGSEATYESGFVIDKFPISRPNLTFSTLTVSNMSPEDSSIYLCSVRGTTFQETQYFGPGTRLLVL.

This clonotype appeared a few times. The chain couples TRBV10-3 to TRBJ2-7; TRBD2 matches 10 bases. The CDR3 length is 14 residues. J lost 4 bases, V lost 2 bases, and 2 bases had no gene match. Germline V gene data show CDR1 as ENHRY and CDR2 as SYGVKD. As DNA, the CDR3 is TGTGCCATCAGTGAGGGACTAGCGGAGTACGAGCAGTACTTC. This codes for CAISEGLAEYEQYF.

V and J are TRBV20-1 and TRBJ2-7, with 8 bases lining up with TRBD1. Germline V gives CDR1 DFQATT, CDR2 SNEGSKA (reference sequence). J gave up 2 bases and V 6 bases, and 6 bases lay outside the gene matches. This CDR3 has 13 residues. CDR3 bases: TGCAGTGCGCGACAGGGGCTAACCTACGAGCAGTACTTC. It specifies CSARQGLTYEQYF.

This clonotype was detected only a few times. CDR3 sequence: CASGGSGPAYYNEQFF. The CDR3 region has the DNA TGTGCTAGTGGTGGATCAGGGCCGGCGTACTACAATGAGCAGTTCTTC. The chain combines TRBV12-5 with TRBJ2-1; possible D gene TRBD1, 5 bases. Germline values: CDR1 LGHNT, CDR2 FRNRAP. The CDR3 consists of 16 residues. Trimming shortened V by 5 bases and J by 3 bases, and 17 bases separated the two germline ends.

This clonotype occurred a few times. This rearrangement joins TRBV20-1 to TRBJ2-3, with D possibly TRBD2 on 6 matching bases. Germline V gene data show CDR1 as DFQATT and CDR2 as SNEGSKA (reference sequence). The V gene lost 3 bases and the J gene lost 6 bases, with 16 bases spanning the gap. This CDR3 contains 14 residues. This CDR3 is CSASTGVLADTQYF. In DNA, the CDR3 is TGCAGTGCTAGTACGGGAGTGCTCGCGGATACGCAGTATTTT.

This chain connects TRBV20-1 to TRBJ2-7; TRBD2 matches 7 bases. Trimming removed 6 bases from V and 7 bases from J; junction bases left unmatched: 21. Germline lookup yields CDR1 DFQATT and CDR2 SNEGSKA (reference sequence). This CDR3 comprises 16 residues. CDR3 sequence: CSATPKTSNSYNEQYF. The DNA of the CDR3 is TGCAGTGCAACTCCTAAGACTAGCAACTCCTACAATGAGCAGTACTTC.

This chain connects TRBV5-1 to TRBJ2-7, with D possibly matching TRBD2 (5 bases). The CDR3 spans 13 residues. Germline V gives CDR1 SGHRS, CDR2 YFSETQ. Trimming stripped 2 bases from V and 4 bases from J, with 10 bases between. DNA of the CDR3: TGCGCCAGCAGCTTAAGGACGGGGTACGAGCAGTACTTC. Translation: CASSLRTGYEQYF.

The CDR3 is CASSLGAWDSNEQFF. The CDR3 DNA is TGTGCCAGCAGTCTAGGGGCGTGGGACAGCAATGAGCAGTTCTTC. The genes are TRBV2 and TRBJ2-1; TRBD1 matches at 7 bases. The V segment lost 5 bases and the J segment 6 bases; nucleotides outside the gene matches: 10. The germline CDR1 and CDR2 sequences are SNHLY and FYNNEI. This CDR3 comprises 15 residues.

This clonotype was seen many times. The rearrangement uses TRBV7-2 and TRBJ1-2, with TRBD1 matching over 7 bases. V shed 2 bases, J shed 6 bases, and the junction held 0 bases outside the gene matches. CDR3 length: 12 amino acids. Per the germline V gene, CDR1 is SGHTA and CDR2 is FQGNSA. The CDR3 here is CASSLTGDGYTF. The DNA of the CDR3 is TGTGCCAGCAGCTTAACAGGGGATGGCTACACCTTC.

This clonotype was observed a handful of times. The rearrangement links TRBV7-9 to TRBJ2-6; TRBD2 matches 9 bases. This CDR3 region has 19 residues. V shed 4 bases and J 0 bases; nucleotides not matched to a gene: 10. From germline, CDR1 is SEHNR and CDR2 FQNEAQ (reference sequence). CDR3 sequence (DNA): TGTGCCAGCAGCTCCCCCGGGACTAGCCCTTTCTCTGGGGCCAACGTCCTGACTTTC. Amino acid sequence: CASSSPGTSPFSGANVLTF.

The rearrangement uses TRBV29-1 and TRBJ1-2, with 7 bases lining up with TRBD1. The CDR3 is 17 residues long. V dropped 0 bases and J dropped 3; count of bases not matched to a gene: 13. Looked up from germline, CDR1 is SQVTM and CDR2 is ANQGSEA. Here the CDR3 DNA reads TGCAGCGTTGAAGATCCGATCGACAGGGACAGATACTATGGCTACACCTTC. It is translated as CSVEDPIDRDRYYGYTF.

The V gene is TRBV20-1, the J gene TRBJ2-7, with 8 bases matching TRBD1. The length of the CDR3 is 14 residues. The J segment lost 1 base and the V segment lost 1 base, leaving 3 bases of the junction unmatched. In germline, CDR1 is DFQATT, CDR2 SNEGSKA (reference sequence). The CDR3 spells CSARGQGYSYEQYF. In nucleotides, the CDR3 is TGCAGTGCTAGAGGACAGGGGTATTCCTACGAGCAGTACTTC.